This T cell receptor beta chain was captured in a study of blood T cells in healthy people across ages. This clonotype showed up just a few times. Healthy Russian Caucasian donors spanned ages about 6 to 100 years. Donors gave approximately 9.9 milliliters of peripheral blood apiece. A second PCR of about 6 to 11 cycles used a sample-barcoded 5' primer and a J-beta primer mix. TCRdb used MiXCR to reprocess the 5' RACE reads, holding one entry per CDR3 protein. Counted here are 1.5 million to 1.8 million distinct CDR3 sequences, 35% to 45% occurring once; the ten biggest clones make up less than 5%. Specimen: blood. The clonotype comes from a young woman in good health.

CDR3 loop: CASSVGGREQFF. The CDR3 DNA reads TGTGCCAGCAGTGTCGGGGGGCGTGAGCAGTTCTTC. The chain couples TRBV2 to TRBJ2-1; D perhaps matches TRBD2 (7 bases). This CDR3 spans 12 amino acids. Germline CDR1 is SNHLY and CDR2 is FYNNEI. With 4 bases removed from V and 9 bases from J, the gap between germline ends came to 10 bases.